The 25 T cell receptor beta chains presented below share a single source sample, sequenced in a study of T cell responses to AZD1222 COVID-19 vaccine. Assay used: immunoSEQ multiplex PCR; TCRdb lists only in-frame clones, some missing. The sample lists about 94,000 clones, 85% seen once, with roughly 4.5% in the top ten. The specimen was peripheral blood, collected 28 days after the second AZD1222 dose. The receptors stem from an adult who received the AZD1222 COVID-19 vaccine.

J is TRBJ2-3 and V is TRBV11-3; TRBD2 matches at 8 bases. The CDR3 length is 15 residues. Germline loops: CDR1 SGHNT, CDR2 YENEEA. Trimming removed 10 bases from V and 2 bases from J; junction bases left unmatched: 11. CDR3 protein: CANRRGGRNTDTQYF. CDR3 nucleotide sequence: TGTGCCAACCGCCGCGGGGGGCGGAACACAGATACGCAGTATTTT.

Note on this clone: Other DNA sequences in this specimen translate into the identical CDR3. The chain couples TRBV7-9 to TRBJ2-3, with 8 bases identical to TRBD2. This CDR3 contains 15 residues. Per the germline V gene, CDR1 is SEHNR and CDR2 is FQNEAQ (reference sequence). V was pared by 0 bases and J by 3 bases, with 2 bases of the junction left unmatched. The CDR3 here is CASSLATSGTDTQYF. The CDR3 nucleotides read TGTGCCAGCAGCTTAGCAACTAGCGGTACAGATACGCAGTATTTT.

The chain links TRBV19 to TRBJ1-2; D may be TRBD1 (5 bases). This CDR3 contains 17 residues. The V gene's germline CDR1 is LNHDA and CDR2 SQIVND (reference sequence). V was clipped by 3 bases and J by 4 bases, with 21 bases between them. The CDR3 region is CASSIGGAGGPSYGYTF. The CDR3 region has the DNA TGTGCCAGTAGTATTGGCGGGGCAGGAGGACCCAGCTATGGCTACACCTTC.

This chain links TRBV15 with TRBJ2-3; 11 bases are a match to TRBD2. With 1 base clipped from V and 4 bases from J, the junction kept 7 bases outside the gene matches. Germline V gene data show CDR1 as LNHNV and CDR2 as YYDKDF (reference sequence). The CDR3 is made up of 17 amino acids. Here the CDR3 reads CATSRVPSGRFADTQYF. DNA of the CDR3: TGTGCCACCAGCAGAGTCCCTAGCGGGAGGTTCGCAGATACGCAGTATTTT. The variable domain in full, with the rest retrieved from reference TRBV15 and TRBJ2-3, is DAMVIQNPRYQVTQFGKPVTLSCSQTLNHNVMYWYQQKSSQAPKLLFHYYDKDFNNEADTPDNFQSRRPNTSFCFLDIRSPGLGDTAMYLCATSRVPSGRFADTQYFGPGTRLTVL.

This clone was counted a single time. The J gene is TRBJ2-5, the V gene TRBV5-1, with TRBD1 identical over 8 bases. The CDR3 consists of 13 residues. The germline gives CDR1 SGHRS, CDR2 YFSETQ. Trimming removed 8 bases from V and 5 bases from J; junction bases left unmatched: 8. CDR3 sequence reads: CASHQGAGETQYF. CDR3 in DNA: TGCGCCAGTCACCAGGGGGCGGGGGAGACCCAGTACTTC.

The chain links TRBV7-9 to TRBJ2-5; D remains ambiguous. CDR1 SEHNR and CDR2 FQNEAQ come from the germline V gene (reference sequence). The germline V and J ends were trimmed by 8 bases and 0 bases, with 13 bases remaining between them. This CDR3 has 14 amino acids. The CDR3 is CASAQTSHQETQYF. The CDR3 nucleotides read TGTGCCAGCGCCCAGACTTCCCACCAAGAGACCCAGTACTTC.

This clone was recorded only once. The rearrangement links TRBV29-1 to TRBJ2-7; 7 bases are shared with TRBD1. CDR3 length equals 13 residues. Germline trimming cut 4 bases from V and 2 bases from J; bases unmatched to any gene: 5. CDR1 SQVTM and CDR2 ANQGSEA come from the germline V gene. CDR3 coding DNA: TGCAGCGTTGCCGGGACAGATACCTACGAGCAGTACTTC. Its protein product is CSVAGTDTYEQYF.

The V gene is TRBV2, the J gene TRBJ2-5; TRBD1 aligns across 8 bases. Trimming took 6 bases from V and 2 from J; bases not matched to a gene: 11. This CDR3 is built from 16 residues. Germline V gene data show CDR1 as SNHLY and CDR2 as FYNNEI. CDR3 residues: CASRSDRGGGQETQYF. The DNA for the CDR3 is TGTGCCAGCAGGTCCGACAGGGGTGGGGGTCAAGAGACCCAGTACTTC.

This rearrangement joins TRBV28 to TRBJ2-7, with TRBD1 identical over 9 bases. Germline assignment: CDR1 MDHEN and CDR2 SYDVKM. Trimming took 5 bases from V and 12 from J; bases not matched to a gene: 11. The CDR3 sequence is 13 residues long. The CDR3 here is CASSIDRDRERYF. The CDR3 DNA is TGTGCCAGCAGTATAGACCGGGACAGGGAAAGGTACTTC. Full variable domain (rest looked up from reference TRBV28 and TRBJ2-7): DVKVTQSSRYLVKRTGEKVFLECVQDMDHENMFWYRQDPGLGLRLIYFSYDVKMKEKGDIPEGYSVSREKKERFSLILESASTNQTSMYLCASSIDRDRERYFGPGTRLTVT.

V is TRBV2 and J is TRBJ1-1; 9 bases are shared with TRBD1. The CDR3 is 16 amino acids. V was pared by 2 bases and J by 5 bases, with 9 bases of the junction left unmatched. Germline-derived CDR1 and CDR2 are SNHLY and FYNNEI. The CDR3 DNA reads TGTGCCAGCAGTGAACTCGGGACAGGGTTATTTACTGAAGCTTTCTTT. The encoded protein is CASSELGTGLFTEAFF.

The chain employs TRBV28 and TRBJ2-7; 8 nucleotides line up with TRBD2. CDR1 MDHEN and CDR2 SYDVKM come from the germline V gene. Losses at the gene ends were 5 bases for V and 2 bases for J; bases not matched to a gene: 5. CDR3 length: 14 amino acids. CDR3 in amino acids: CASSTFGRAYEQYF. DNA for the CDR3: TGTGCCAGCAGTACTTTCGGGAGGGCCTACGAGCAGTACTTC.

The rearrangement uses TRBV19 and TRBJ1-5; D gene uncertain. The V gene lost 7 bases and the J gene lost 0 bases, with 10 bases spanning the gap. The germline V gene encodes CDR1 LNHDA and CDR2 SQIVND (reference sequence). The CDR3 is 14 amino acids. The CDR3 DNA reads TGTGCCAGTACGTTCAGGTTTAGCAATCAGCCCCAGCATTTT. This sequence encodes CASTFRFSNQPQHF. Complete variable domain (other parts from reference TRBV19 and TRBJ1-5): DGGITQSPKYLFRKEGQNVTLSCEQNLNHDAMYWYRQDPGQGLRLIYYSQIVNDFQKGDIAEGYSVSREKKESFPLTVTSAQKNPTAFYLCASTFRFSNQPQHFGDGTRLSIL.

The gene calls are TRBV7-3 and TRBJ2-5; 8 bases align to TRBD1. Germline lookup yields CDR1 SGHTA and CDR2 FQGTGA. The CDR3 loop spans 16 amino acids. Trimming took 1 base from V and 4 from J; bases not matched to a gene: 8. The CDR3 loop is CASSLRRQGAGETQYF. Written as DNA, the CDR3 is TGTGCCAGCAGCTTAAGGCGGCAGGGGGCGGGAGAGACCCAGTACTTC.

The J gene is TRBJ2-7, the V gene TRBV11-3; D call uncertain. CDR1 is SGHNT and CDR2 is YENEEA in the germline V gene. The V end lost 0 bases, the J end lost 0 bases, and 3 bases lay between the germline ends. The CDR3 sequence is 13 residues long. The CDR3 loop reads CASSLETSYEQYF. DNA of the CDR3: TGTGCCAGCAGCTTAGAGACCTCCTACGAGCAGTACTTC.

V and J are TRBV29-1 and TRBJ1-2, with TRBD1 identical over 7 bases. Trimming at V came to 6 bases and at J to 4 bases, leaving 8 bases not matched to a gene. CDR3 length: 13 residues. Looked up from germline, CDR1 is SQVTM and CDR2 is ANQGSEA. The CDR3 DNA reads as TGCAGCGTCCGGGGGGGGACAGTCTATGGCTACACCTTC. This gives the protein CSVRGGTVYGYTF. Drawing the rest from reference TRBV29-1 and TRBJ1-2, the complete variable domain is SAVISQKPSRDICQRGTSLTIQCQVDSQVTMMFWYRQQPGQSLTLIATANQGSEATYESGFVIDKFPISRPNLTFSTLTVSNMSPEDSSIYLCSVRGGTVYGYTFGSGTRLTVV.

This clone was seen just once. The rearrangement uses TRBV27 and TRBJ2-2; 9 nucleotides line up with TRBD2. CDR3 length: 16 amino acids. Germline CDR1 MNHEY, CDR2 SMNVEV (reference sequence). V lost 5 bases to trimming and J lost 2 bases; unmatched junction nucleotides: 6. The CDR3 DNA sequence: TGTGCCAGCAGTCCAACTAGCGGGTTTAACACCGGGGAGCTGTTTTTT. It translates to CASSPTSGFNTGELFF.

This sequence joins TRBV3-1 (or the pseudogene TRBV3-2) and TRBJ1-2; possibly TRBD1 for D (5 bases). V lost 0 bases to trimming and J lost 8 bases, with 13 bases between them. This CDR3 is built from 14 residues. The germline CDR1 and CDR2 sequences are LGHDT and YNNKEL (reference sequence). CDR3 nucleotide sequence: TGTGCCAGCAGCCAAGATGATATTGGGGGGGGCTACACCTTC. Its protein product is CASSQDDIGGGYTF.

The chain couples TRBV21-1 to TRBJ2-5; TRBD2 was called by the table and not checked on the DNA. TRBV21-1 is reported as a pseudogene. CDR3 size: 22 residues. CDR3 in amino acids: CASSKGPLNGTSEFKIQETQYF. CDR3 DNA: TGTGCCAGCAGCAAGGGACCCCTGAACGGGACTAGCGAGTTCAAAATACAAGAGACCCAGTACTTC.

This chain joins TRBV6-5 and TRBJ2-7, with a possible D match to TRBD2 (5 bases). Germline-derived CDR1 and CDR2 are MNHEY and SVGAGI. The V gene lost 5 bases and the J gene lost 4 bases, with 12 bases spanning the gap. The CDR3 consists of 13 residues. Here the CDR3 DNA reads TGTGCCAGCAGTCCGGCTTGGGAGTACGAGCAGTACTTC. The encoded protein is CASSPAWEYEQYF.

The chain recombines TRBV7-9 with TRBJ2-1, with 15 positions matching TRBD2. Germline lookup yields CDR1 SEHNR and CDR2 FQNEAQ (reference sequence). The J segment lost 1 base and the V segment lost 5 bases, leaving 15 bases of the junction unmatched. The CDR3 is made up of 21 amino acids. The CDR3 protein is CASSTPNSTGTSGGSYNEQFF. Here the CDR3 DNA reads TGTGCCAGCAGCACTCCTAACAGCACCGGGACTAGCGGGGGGTCCTACAATGAGCAGTTCTTC.

V is TRBV19 and J is TRBJ2-5; 8 bases match TRBD2. The V segment lost 6 bases and the J segment 2 bases; nucleotides outside the gene matches: 2. The CDR3 is 13 amino acids. CDR1 LNHDA and CDR2 SQIVND come from the germline V gene (reference sequence). Here the CDR3 DNA reads TGTGCCAGTAGACTAGCGGATCAAGAGACCCAGTACTTC. Translated: CASRLADQETQYF.

V gene TRBV11-2 combines with J gene TRBJ2-1; D unresolved. Per germline, CDR1 SGHAT and CDR2 FQNNGV. V was trimmed by 0 bases and J by 8 bases, leaving 14 bases between them. The CDR3 runs 15 residues. The CDR3 nucleotides are TGTGCCAGCAGCTTAGAACCCACGCATGGGGATGAGCAGTTCTTC. Its translation: CASSLEPTHGDEQFF.

This clone showed up just once. CDR3 in amino acids: CASSQQGAHQPQHF. Here the CDR3 DNA reads TGTGCCAGCAGCCAACAGGGGGCTCATCAGCCCCAGCATTTT. The chain links TRBV5-6 to TRBJ1-5, with TRBD1 identical over 9 bases. The germline gives CDR1 SGHDT, CDR2 YYEEEE. The CDR3 length is 14 residues. Losses at the gene ends were 4 bases for V and 5 bases for J; bases not matched to a gene: 4.

Regarding this clone: A junction boundary mismatches the germline segment, possibly from a read error. The chain links TRBV7-7 to TRBJ2-3; D might be TRBD2 (6 bases). Germline CDR1 and CDR2: SSHAT and FNYEAQ (reference sequence). The CDR3 length is 13 residues. CDR3 loop: CASSGLGADTQYF. The CDR3 DNA reads as TGTGCTAGCAGCGGGCTGGGGGCAGATACGCAGTATTTT. The complete variable domain, with remaining parts taken from reference TRBV7-7 and TRBJ2-3, reads GAGVSQSPRYKVTKRGQDVTLRCDPISSHATLYWYQQALGQGPEFLTYFNYEAQPDKSGLPSDRFSAERPEGSISTLTIQRTEQRDSAMYRCASSGLGADTQYFGPGTRLTVL.

The chain links TRBV3-1 (or the pseudogene TRBV3-2) to TRBJ2-7; tentatively, D is TRBD1 (5 bases). The CDR3 contains 15 residues. CDR1 LGHDT and CDR2 YNNKEL come from the germline V gene (reference sequence). V lost 0 bases to trimming and J lost 3 bases, with 12 bases between them. The DNA for the CDR3 is TGTGCCAGCAGCCAAGAAGGCAGGACAAGCTACGAGCAGTACTTC. This translates into CASSQEGRTSYEQYF.